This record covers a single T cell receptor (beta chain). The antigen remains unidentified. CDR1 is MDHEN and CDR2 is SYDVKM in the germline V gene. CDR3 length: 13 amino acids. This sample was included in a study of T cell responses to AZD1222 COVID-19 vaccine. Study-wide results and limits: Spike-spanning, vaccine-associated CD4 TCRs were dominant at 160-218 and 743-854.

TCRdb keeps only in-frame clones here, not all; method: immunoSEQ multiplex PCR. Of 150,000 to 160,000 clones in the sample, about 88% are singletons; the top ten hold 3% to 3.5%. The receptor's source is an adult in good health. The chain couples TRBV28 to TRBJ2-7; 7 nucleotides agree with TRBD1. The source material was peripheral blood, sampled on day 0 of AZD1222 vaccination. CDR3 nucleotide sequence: TGTGCTTATGAGGACAGGCGGACCTACGAGCAGTACTTC. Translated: CAYEDRRTYEQYF.